Each of the 27 T cell receptor beta chains below was sequenced from the same sample in a study of T cell responses to AZD1222 COVID-19 vaccine. The repertoire was sequenced with immunoSEQ multiplex PCR; TCRdb's copy has only in-frame clones and lacks some. This table holds 150,000 to 200,000 clones, more than 80% found once. Sample: peripheral blood, taken 28 days after the second dose of the MenACWY control vaccine. The receptors originated from an adult who received the MenACWY meningococcal vaccine as a control.

The chain is built from TRBV28 and TRBJ1-2; no clear D gene. Germline-derived CDR1 and CDR2 are MDHEN and SYDVKM. V was shortened by 3 bases and J by 8 bases, with 16 bases between the two germline ends. The CDR3 loop spans 14 amino acids. The CDR3 loop reads CASSFVLVARGYTF. In nucleotides, the CDR3 is TGTGCCAGCAGTTTCGTATTGGTCGCGCGAGGCTACACCTTC.

J is TRBJ2-7 and V is TRBV10-3; 10 bases map to TRBD1. The length of the CDR3 is 16 residues. Germline CDR1 and CDR2: ENHRY and SYGVKD. The ends lost 4 bases at V and 5 bases at J; junction bases unmatched: 11. CDR3: CAISAQPGQGMHEQYF. The CDR3, as DNA: TGTGCCATCAGTGCACAACCGGGACAGGGGATGCACGAGCAGTACTTC.

This chain connects TRBV7-9 to TRBJ2-7, with D possibly TRBD2 on 5 matching bases. CDR3 size: 17 residues. V was cut by 3 bases and J by 0 bases, with 18 bases left in between. Germline loops: CDR1 SEHNR, CDR2 FQNEAQ (reference sequence). For the CDR3, the DNA is TGTGCCAGCAGCTTCCGAGGTAGCCTACTAGACTCCTACGAGCAGTACTTC. As protein: CASSFRGSLLDSYEQYF.

This chain joins TRBV9 and TRBJ2-2, with 10 bases lining up with TRBD2. Trimming removed 0 bases from V and 8 bases from J; junction bases left unmatched: 7. Germline lookup yields CDR1 SGDLS and CDR2 YYNGEE. This CDR3 has 16 residues. The CDR3 nucleotides read TGTGCCAGCAGCGTAGCCGGACTAGCGGAAGGGGGGGAGCTGTTTTTT. Protein sequence: CASSVAGLAEGGELFF.

The J gene is TRBJ2-1, the V gene TRBV18, with 7 bases identical to TRBD2. This CDR3 contains 16 residues. CDR1 and CDR2 (germline): KGHSH, LQKENI. J was trimmed by 8 bases and V by 1 base; bases with no gene match: 11. CDR3 amino acids: CASSPQGREVVDEQFF. The CDR3 region has the DNA TGTGCCAGCTCACCACAGGGGAGGGAGGTTGTTGATGAGCAGTTCTTC. Complete variable domain (other parts from reference TRBV18 and TRBJ2-1): NAGVMQNPRHLVRRRGQEARLRCSPMKGHSHVYWYRQLPEEGLKFMVYLQKENIIDESGMPKERFSAEFPKEGPSILRIQQVVRGDSAAYFCASSPQGREVVDEQFFGPGTRLTVL.

This clone was seen once. This chain connects TRBV5-1 to TRBJ1-5; D is undetermined. The CDR3 runs 15 residues. V was cut by 4 bases and J by 7 bases, with 18 bases left in between. Germline values: CDR1 SGHRS, CDR2 YFSETQ. The CDR3 region is CASSLDGRGHQPQHF. The CDR3 DNA follows: TGCGCCAGCAGCCTTGATGGACGCGGGCACCAGCCCCAGCATTTT.

V gene TRBV7-9 combines with J gene TRBJ1-5; D perhaps matches TRBD1 (5 bases). The length of the CDR3 is 14 residues. Germline CDR1 reads SEHNR; CDR2 reads FQNEAQ (reference sequence). The V gene lost 5 bases and the J gene lost 6 bases, with 14 bases spanning the gap. The DNA of the CDR3 is TGTGCCAGCAGCCCGGACACTGGGGGTCAGCCCCAGCATTTT. It specifies CASSPDTGGQPQHF.

The rearrangement links TRBV6-5 to TRBJ2-7; D gene uncertain. The V gene lost 7 bases and the J gene lost 2 bases, with 18 bases spanning the gap. Germline lookup yields CDR1 MNHEY and CDR2 SVGAGI. This CDR3 region has 15 residues. This CDR3 is CASTWRLVSPYEQYF. The CDR3 DNA is TGTGCCAGCACCTGGCGGCTAGTGAGCCCCTACGAGCAGTACTTC.

V is TRBV7-2 and J is TRBJ2-1; 9 nucleotides match TRBD1. J lost 8 bases, V lost 7 bases, and 15 bases had no gene match. This CDR3 has 16 amino acids. Germline V gene lookup returns CDR1 SGHTA and CDR2 FQGNSA. The chain's CDR3 is CASNPGPGQGRDEQFF. The CDR3 nucleotides are TGTGCCAGCAACCCTGGACCGGGACAGGGAAGGGATGAGCAGTTCTTC.

J is TRBJ2-6 and V is TRBV10-1; D tentatively reads TRBD1 or TRBD2 (6 bases each). The CDR3 covers 14 residues. Germline lookup yields CDR1 WNHNN and CDR2 SYGVQD (reference sequence). Trimming removed 8 bases from V and 5 bases from J, with 13 bases in between. DNA of the CDR3: TGCGCCAGCGCCCGGAGGGGGAGGGCCAACGTCCTGACTTTC. Translation: CASARRGRANVLTF.

The rearrangement joins TRBV6-6 to TRBJ1-5; no reliable D call. V was shortened by 6 bases and J by 1 base, with 7 bases between the two germline ends. Germline assignment: CDR1 MNHNY and CDR2 SVGAGI (reference sequence). The CDR3 has 13 residues. This CDR3 reads CASRDPSNQPQHF. In DNA, the CDR3 is TGTGCCAGCAGAGACCCCAGCAATCAGCCCCAGCATTTT.

This sequence joins TRBV2 and TRBJ2-4, with 8 bases fitting TRBD1. The CDR3 spans 13 residues. Per the germline V gene, CDR1 is SNHLY and CDR2 is FYNNEI. J gave up 6 bases and V 7 bases, and 5 bases lay outside the gene matches. The CDR3 region is CASTIGTGNIQYF. The CDR3 DNA sequence: TGTGCCAGCACAATAGGGACAGGAAACATTCAGTACTTC.

The V and J genes are TRBV19 and TRBJ1-4; 10 bases are shared with TRBD1. This CDR3 comprises 13 residues. Germline loops: CDR1 LNHDA, CDR2 SQIVND (reference sequence). The ends lost 7 bases at V and 8 bases at J; junction bases unmatched: 4. CDR3 nucleotides: TGTGCCAGTACCCCGACAGGGGGCGAAAAACTGTTTTTT. Amino acids: CASTPTGGEKLFF.

The V call is TRBV6-5, the J call TRBJ2-1; D may match TRBD1 or TRBD2 (6 bases each). Germline V CDR1 and CDR2: MNHEY, SVGAGI. The CDR3 extends over 15 amino acids. Trimming removed 4 bases from V and 9 bases from J, with 19 bases in between. For the CDR3, the DNA is TGTGCCAGCAGTTTCGCGGGACACCAGGCCCCTGAGCAGTTCTTC. Protein product: CASSFAGHQAPEQFF.

The rearrangement links TRBV19 to TRBJ2-1, with 10 bases that match TRBD2. In germline, CDR1 is LNHDA, CDR2 SQIVND (reference sequence). CDR3 length equals 15 residues. Trimming at V came to 2 bases and at J to 6 bases, leaving 4 bases not matched to a gene. The CDR3 spells CASSIRTSGTNEQFF. The CDR3 nucleotides are TGTGCCAGTAGTATAAGGACTAGCGGTACCAATGAGCAGTTCTTC.

The genes are TRBV11-2 and TRBJ2-1; no clear D. CDR1 and CDR2 from the germline V gene are SGHAT and FQNNGV. Trimming took 3 bases from V and 0 from J, leaving 12 bases between them. CDR3 size: 16 residues. The CDR3: CASSFQRTYSYNEQFF. Written as DNA, the CDR3 is TGTGCCAGCAGCTTCCAGCGCACCTACTCCTACAATGAGCAGTTCTTC.

V gene TRBV10-2 combines with J gene TRBJ1-1, with D unresolved. Germline lookup yields CDR1 WSHSY and CDR2 SAAADI. This CDR3 region has 13 residues. V lost 8 bases and J 4 bases, leaving 14 bases between the germline ends. CDR3 loop: CASRPTGGTEAFF. CDR3 DNA sequence: TGCGCCAGCCGACCTACCGGAGGCACTGAAGCTTTCTTT.

The chain carries TRBV4-3 and TRBJ2-3; the D is unclear. Deletions cut 0 bases from V and 6 bases from J, with 19 bases between. CDR3 size: 17 residues. From germline, CDR1 is LGHNA and CDR2 YSLEER. CDR3 in amino acids: CASSQDVGSRAGDTQYF. The CDR3 nucleotides are TGCGCCAGCAGCCAAGATGTAGGCTCCCGCGCTGGGGATACGCAGTATTTT.

The J gene is TRBJ1-2, the V gene TRBV15; D may be TRBD1 (5 bases). V lost 5 bases, J lost 4 bases, and 11 bases lay in between. The CDR3 is 13 amino acids. CDR1 is LNHNV, CDR2 YYDKDF, per germline (reference sequence). The CDR3 DNA follows: TGTGCCACCAGCGGCGGGGCCCTCTATGGCTACACCTTC. This translates into CATSGGALYGYTF.

V is TRBV3-1 (or the pseudogene TRBV3-2) and J is TRBJ2-7; tentative D call: TRBD1 (5 bases). The V gene's germline CDR1 is LGHDT and CDR2 YNNKEL (reference sequence). The CDR3 runs to 16 residues. V was clipped by 2 bases and J by 2 bases, with 16 bases between them. Here the CDR3 DNA reads TGTGCCAGCAGCCAAATTGGTCAGGGCCTTCCCTACGAGCAGTACTTC. Translated, it gives CASSQIGQGLPYEQYF.

The chain employs TRBV25-1 and TRBJ1-3, with a possible D match to TRBD1 (6 bases). Trimming pared 6 bases from V and 4 bases from J, leaving 16 bases between. Germline V lookup: CDR1 MGHDK, CDR2 SYGVNS. The CDR3 has 15 residues. The CDR3: CASSPGRTEGNTIYF. DNA of the CDR3: TGTGCCAGCAGCCCCGGTAGGACAGAAGGAAACACCATATATTTT.

The chain uses TRBV27 and TRBJ2-1, with D tentatively TRBD2 (5 bases). V dropped 4 bases and J dropped 7 bases, with 11 bases sitting between them. The CDR3 covers 13 residues. Per germline, CDR1 MNHEY and CDR2 SMNVEV (reference sequence). CDR3 amino acids: CASSSREGNEQFF. CDR3 nucleotide sequence: TGTGCCAGCAGTTCACGGGAAGGGAATGAGCAGTTCTTC.

This clone was seen a single time. This rearrangement joins TRBV18 to TRBJ1-3, with 8 bases lining up with TRBD1. Germline lookup yields CDR1 KGHSH and CDR2 LQKENI. The CDR3 has 17 amino acids. The V gene end was trimmed by 3 bases and the J gene end by 9 bases; junction bases not matched to a gene: 16. CDR3 region: CASSPRDRIEPWATIYF. The CDR3 nucleotides are TGTGCCAGCTCACCCCGGGACAGGATAGAGCCCTGGGCCACCATATATTTT.

This sequence joins TRBV5-8 and TRBJ1-1; D may be TRBD1 (5 bases). The CDR3 extends over 14 amino acids. The V end lost 0 bases, the J end lost 0 bases, and 6 bases lay between the germline ends. CDR1 is SGHTS, CDR2 YDEGEE, per germline. Here the CDR3 reads CASSLGGVNTEAFF. CDR3 in DNA: TGTGCCAGCAGCTTGGGGGGGGTGAACACTGAAGCTTTCTTT. Looking up the rest from reference TRBV5-8 and TRBJ1-1 gives the full variable domain: EAGVTQSPTHLIKTRGQQATLRCSPISGHTSVYWYQQALGLGLQFLLWYDEGEERNRGNFPPRFSGRQFPNYSSELNVNALELEDSALYLCASSLGGVNTEAFFGQGTRLTVV.

The rearrangement joins TRBV6-1 to TRBJ1-2; the D is unclear. CDR1 is MNHNS and CDR2 is SASEGT in the germline V gene. V was clipped by 3 bases and J by 1 base, with 9 bases between them. The CDR3 extends over 14 amino acids. The chain's CDR3 is CASSDGLFNYGYTF. Written as DNA, the CDR3 is TGTGCCAGCAGTGATGGGCTCTTTAACTATGGCTACACCTTC.

This chain uses TRBV28 with TRBJ2-6, with D unresolved. V was cut by 8 bases and J by 0 bases, with 8 bases left in between. This CDR3 contains 14 residues. Germline V gene lookup returns CDR1 MDHEN and CDR2 SYDVKM. CDR3 DNA sequence: TGTGCCAGCGGTAGGCTCTCTGGGGCCAACGTCCTGACTTTC. This encodes CASGRLSGANVLTF.

The chain couples TRBV19 to TRBJ1-4; D possibly corresponds to TRBD1 (6 bases). Trimming left V 2 bases short and J 6 bases short, with 10 bases between. Germline V gene data show CDR1 as LNHDA and CDR2 as SQIVND (reference sequence). The CDR3 length is 14 residues. The CDR3 loop is CASSIYREDEKLFF. The CDR3 nucleotides read TGTGCCAGTAGTATATACAGGGAAGATGAAAAACTGTTTTTT. Full variable domain (rest looked up from reference TRBV19 and TRBJ1-4): DGGITQSPKYLFRKEGQNVTLSCEQNLNHDAMYWYRQDPGQGLRLIYYSQIVNDFQKGDIAEGYSVSREKKESFPLTVTSAQKNPTAFYLCASSIYREDEKLFFGSGTQLSVL.